The present T cell receptor (beta chain) was sequenced within a study of T cell clones after liver transplantation. Overall study context: TCRbeta sequencing after a pre-transplant mixed lymphocyte reaction identified graft-donor-reactive clones, later tracked in post-transplant blood. Until 12-24 months post-transplant, subjects got standard immunosuppression and no induction.

Remarks on this clone: Its antigen remains unidentified.

The CDR3 contains 11 residues. Trimming cost V 1 base and J 9 bases, with 5 bases left between them. Germline V gene lookup returns CDR1 SGHAT and CDR2 FQNNGV. Study-level points and caveats: Conclusions were preliminary, with small, heterogeneous patient groups. The donor-reactive repertoire was only partly measurable in a couple of subjects, lacking donor cells.

Profiled with immunoSEQ multiplex PCR; TCRdb holds only in-frame clones, not every one. The repertoire holds around 75,000 clones, with under 90% as singletons. This sequence originates from a human patient who received a liver transplant. Some T cells may be supplied by the graft donor. This specimen was CD4+ T cells from blood, taken less than 50 months after liver transplant. V and J are TRBV11-2 and TRBJ2-3; no reliable D call. CDR3 amino acids: CASSLGGTQYF. The CDR3 DNA is TGTGCCAGCAGCTTAGGTGGCACGCAGTATTTT.